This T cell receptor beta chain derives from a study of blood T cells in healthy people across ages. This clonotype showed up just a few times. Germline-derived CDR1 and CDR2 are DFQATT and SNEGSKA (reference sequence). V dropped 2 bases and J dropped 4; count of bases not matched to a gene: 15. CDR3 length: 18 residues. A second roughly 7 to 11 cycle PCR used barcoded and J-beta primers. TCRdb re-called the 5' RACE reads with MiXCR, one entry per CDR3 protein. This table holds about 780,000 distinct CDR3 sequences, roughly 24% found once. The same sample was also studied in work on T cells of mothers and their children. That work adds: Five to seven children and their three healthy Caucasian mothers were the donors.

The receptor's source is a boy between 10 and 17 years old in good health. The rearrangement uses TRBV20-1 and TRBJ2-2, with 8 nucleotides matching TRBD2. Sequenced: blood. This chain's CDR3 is CSARPLPPSGGGTGELFF. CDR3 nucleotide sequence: TGCAGTGCTAGACCCCTGCCCCCAAGCGGGGGAGGCACCGGGGAGCTGTTTTTT.